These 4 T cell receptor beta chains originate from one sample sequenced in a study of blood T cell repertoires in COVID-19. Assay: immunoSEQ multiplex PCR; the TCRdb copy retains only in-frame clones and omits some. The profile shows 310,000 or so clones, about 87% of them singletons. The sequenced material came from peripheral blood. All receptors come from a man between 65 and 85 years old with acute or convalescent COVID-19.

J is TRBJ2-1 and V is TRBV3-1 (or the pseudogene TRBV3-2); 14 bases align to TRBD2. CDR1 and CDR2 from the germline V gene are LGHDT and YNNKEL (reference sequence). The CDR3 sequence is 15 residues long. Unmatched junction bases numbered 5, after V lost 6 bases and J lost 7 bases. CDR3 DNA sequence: TGTGCCAGCAGACGACTAGCGGGGGGGCCGAATGAGCAGTTCTTC. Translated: CASRRLAGGPNEQFF.

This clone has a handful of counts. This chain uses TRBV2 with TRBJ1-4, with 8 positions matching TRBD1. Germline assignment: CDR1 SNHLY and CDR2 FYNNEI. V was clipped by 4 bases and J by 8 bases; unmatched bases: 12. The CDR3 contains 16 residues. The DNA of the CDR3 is TGTGCCAGCAGTGCGAGACCTCAGGGGGCGGGAGAAAAACTGTTTTTT. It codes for CASSARPQGAGEKLFF.

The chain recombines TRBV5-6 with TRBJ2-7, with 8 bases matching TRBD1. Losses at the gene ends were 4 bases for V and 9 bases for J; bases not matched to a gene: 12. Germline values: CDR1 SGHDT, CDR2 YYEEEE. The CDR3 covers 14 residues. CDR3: CASSGATQGAGQYF. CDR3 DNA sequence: TGTGCCAGCAGCGGGGCCACTCAGGGGGCGGGGCAGTACTTC.

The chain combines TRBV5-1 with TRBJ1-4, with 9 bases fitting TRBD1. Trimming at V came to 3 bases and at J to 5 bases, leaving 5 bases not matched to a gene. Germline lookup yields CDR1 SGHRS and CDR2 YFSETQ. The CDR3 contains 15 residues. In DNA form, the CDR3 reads TGCGCCAGCAGCTATGCCGGGACAGGGAATGAAAAACTGTTTTTT. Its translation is CASSYAGTGNEKLFF. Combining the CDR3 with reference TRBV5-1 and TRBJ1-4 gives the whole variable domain KAGVTQTPRYLIKTRGQQVTLSCSPISGHRSVSWYQQTPGQGLQFLFEYFSETQRNKGNFPGRFSGRQFSNSRSEMNVSTLELGDSALYLCASSYAGTGNEKLFFGSGTQLSVL.